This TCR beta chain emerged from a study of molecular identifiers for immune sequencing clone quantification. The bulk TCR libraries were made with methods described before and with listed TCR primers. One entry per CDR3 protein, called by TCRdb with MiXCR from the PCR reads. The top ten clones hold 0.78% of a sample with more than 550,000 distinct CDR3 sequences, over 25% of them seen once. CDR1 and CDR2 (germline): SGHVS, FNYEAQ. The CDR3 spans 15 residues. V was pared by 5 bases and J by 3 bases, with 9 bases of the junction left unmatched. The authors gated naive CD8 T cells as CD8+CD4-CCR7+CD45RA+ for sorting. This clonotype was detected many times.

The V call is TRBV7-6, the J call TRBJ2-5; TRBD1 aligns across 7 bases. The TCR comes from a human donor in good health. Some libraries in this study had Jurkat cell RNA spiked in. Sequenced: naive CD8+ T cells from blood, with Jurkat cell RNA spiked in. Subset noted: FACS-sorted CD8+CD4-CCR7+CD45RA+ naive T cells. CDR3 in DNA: TGTGCCAGCAGCCGAACCCCCGGGACAGAAGAGACCCAGTACTTC. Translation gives CASSRTPGTEETQYF.